These 2 T cell receptor beta chains came from one sample sequenced in a study of T-cell memory formation after mild COVID-19. One entry per CDR3 protein results from TCRdb running MiXCR on the 5' RACE reads. The sample contains about 190,000 distinct CDR3 sequences, around 30% of which appear only once. The specimen was PBMCs or a T cell subset sorted from them (not recorded which). The receptors here all came from an adult woman who had mild COVID-19 (a few samples of this study predate the infection). Cell type and time point are not known.

This sequence joins TRBV25-1 and TRBJ1-2; D perhaps matches TRBD1 (5 bases). The V gene's germline CDR1 is MGHDK and CDR2 SYGVNS. CDR3 length: 14 amino acids. V lost 6 bases and J 4 bases, leaving 15 bases between the germline ends. The chain's CDR3 is CASSPRQGLYGYTF. The DNA for the CDR3 is TGTGCCAGCAGCCCCCGCCAGGGCCTCTATGGCTACACCTTC.

The V gene is TRBV5-5, the J gene TRBJ1-1, with 7 positions matching TRBD1. CDR3 length: 14 amino acids. The V gene's germline CDR1 is SGHKS and CDR2 YYEKEE (reference sequence). The J segment lost 6 bases and the V segment lost 4 bases, leaving 9 bases of the junction unmatched. The chain's CDR3 is CASSTGQAIAEAFF. For the CDR3, the DNA is TGTGCCAGCAGCACCGGACAGGCCATTGCTGAAGCTTTCTTT.